This is a list of T cell receptor beta chains from one sample in a study of beta chain features in type 1 diabetes. Only in-frame clones appear in the TCRdb table, and some are missing; sequencing was by immunoSEQ multiplex PCR. The sample yields 680,000 or so clones, about an eighth seen once. Sequenced: naive CD4+ T cells from blood. These receptors originate from a man between 18 and 29 years old with type 1 diabetes. CDR3s include the opening cysteine and the closing phenylalanine or tryptophan. Each record gives: CDR3 length, J gene, V gene, CDR3 protein.

>12|TRBJ1-1|TRBV7-9
CASSPAPSEAFF
>15|TRBJ2-3|TRBV25-1
CASSGYRGRADTQYF
>14|TRBJ2-5|TRBV5-4
CASSSGTAQETQYF
>15|TRBJ2-1|TRBV30
CAWSRDSSSYNEQFF
>14|TRBJ2-1|TRBV30
CAWSVISGGLGQFF
>13|TRBJ2-2|TRBV9
CASTTDGTGELFF
>13|TRBJ1-2|TRBV30
CAWSVMNRAGYTF
>16|TRBJ2-3|TRBV13
CASSLGLGRTTDTQYF
>15|TRBJ2-3|TRBV9
CASSGTGRVTDTQYF
>14|TRBJ2-7|TRBV6-5
CASSSPRSFGEQYF
>15|TRBJ2-1|TRBV11-2
CASSLDMGSYNEQFF
>12|TRBJ2-3|TRBV18
CASSPDTDTQYF
>17|TRBJ2-1|TRBV5-1
CASSLSSGGSSYNEQFF
>15|TRBJ1-5|TRBV30
CAWSVRGASNQPQHF
>15|TRBJ2-1|TRBV30
CAWSETWAGGNEQFF
>17|TRBJ2-3|TRBV30
CAWRRVETLRGTDTQYF
>14|TRBJ1-5|TRBV6-1
CATDRQASNQPQHF
>15|TRBJ2-1|TRBV5-6
CASSILAGGRSEQFF
>17|TRBJ2-3|TRBV19
CASSPYWTSGPQDTQYF
>14|TRBJ1-5|TRBV15
CATSRGSLFQPQHF
>13|TRBJ1-5|TRBV7-2
CASSLAPDQPQHF
>13|TRBJ1-2|TRBV30
CAWSVTGHYGYTF
>13|TRBJ2-7|TRBV6-1
CASSPTISYEQYF
>15|TRBJ1-2|TRBV7-9
CASSVPRWQGNGYTF
>15|TRBJ2-3|TRBV29-1
CSVAPQGLAGDTQYF
>15|TRBJ2-1|TRBV6-6
CASSPASGGAHEQFF
>13|TRBJ2-1|TRBV10-3
CAISVQQYNEQFF
>15|TRBJ1-1|TRBV30
CAWSDKGSWYTEAFF
>15|TRBJ1-5|TRBV28
CASRDRGIDNQPQHF
>10|TRBJ1-1|TRBV28
CASRRDKAFF